One TCR beta chain is described in this entry. Antigen: not known. The same CDR3 is also encoded by other DNA sequences in this sample. J was trimmed by 8 bases and V by 0 bases; bases with no gene match: 4. CDR1 is SGHRS and CDR2 is YFSETQ in the germline V gene. The CDR3 sequence is 15 residues long. This record belongs to a study of shared clonotypes between healthy human individuals. Method: immunoSEQ multiplex PCR; TCRdb's copy keeps in-frame clones and lacks some. The sample consists of about 990,000 clones, 75% to 85% of them appearing once. Study results and caveats: Relative to memory subsets, naive subsets generally showed larger estimated richness.

This chain joins TRBV5-1 and TRBJ1-4, with 10 positions matching TRBD1. This TCR was recovered from a man aged 18 to 29 in good health. Some clones in this sample may be carry-over from other donors' samples. The sequenced sample was memory CD4+ T cells from PBMCs. Subset: CD45RA-negative fraction. The CDR3 protein is CASSLAGTGEEKLFF. Written as DNA, the CDR3 is TGCGCCAGCAGCTTGGCCGGGACAGGGGAAGAAAAACTGTTTTTT. Looking up the rest from reference TRBV5-1 and TRBJ1-4 gives the full variable domain: KAGVTQTPRYLIKTRGQQVTLSCSPISGHRSVSWYQQTPGQGLQFLFEYFSETQRNKGNFPGRFSGRQFSNSRSEMNVSTLELGDSALYLCASSLAGTGEEKLFFGSGTQLSVL.